This T cell receptor beta chain was sequenced for a study of cytomegalovirus exposure and HLA in healthy donors. The CDR3 sequence is 16 residues long. Germline lookup yields CDR1 MGHRA and CDR2 YSYEKL. V shed 0 bases, J shed 3 bases, and the junction held 8 bases outside the gene matches. A multiplex PCR was run with 60 Vbeta primers and 13 Jbeta primers. Using immunoSEQ multiplex PCR, the repertoire was profiled, and TCRdb retains in-frame clones only, with some absent. The sample table sets out about 130,000 clones. The sample comprised PBMCs. The chain carries TRBV4-1 and TRBJ2-7; 7 bases agree with TRBD1. The sequence was obtained from a young man in good health and CMV-seronegative. In nucleotides, the CDR3 is TGCGCCAGCAGCCAAGATACACAGGGGCCCCTCTACGAGCAGTACTTC. Translation: CASSQDTQGPLYEQYF.